This passage covers 25 T cell receptor beta chains from one sample sequenced in a study of technical replicates of blood from a handful of donors. Clones were read by immunoSEQ multiplex PCR, and TCRdb kept only the in-frame ones, dropping some. This sample has 78,000 or so clones, with around nine tenths found just once. Sequences were obtained from T cells isolated from PBMCs. These receptors all stem from a human donor in good health.

The genes are TRBV28 and TRBJ2-7; TRBD1 might be the D (5 bases). CDR1 and CDR2 from the germline V gene are MDHEN and SYDVKM. The V gene lost 5 bases and the J gene lost 0 bases, with 14 bases spanning the gap. The CDR3 consists of 15 residues. This chain's CDR3 is CASSGAGADSYEQYF. In DNA, the CDR3 is TGTGCCAGCAGTGGGGCAGGCGCTGACTCCTACGAGCAGTACTTC.

The chain employs TRBV5-1 and TRBJ1-1, with D possibly matching TRBD1 (5 bases). Germline values: CDR1 SGHRS, CDR2 YFSETQ. Trimming took off 4 bases at V and 1 base at J, with 11 bases between the two ends. The CDR3 length is 14 residues. CDR3 amino acids: CASSLDRSNTEAFF. For the CDR3, the DNA is TGCGCCAGCAGCCTTGACAGATCGAACACTGAAGCTTTCTTT.

The rearrangement links TRBV7-9 to TRBJ1-2; 10 bases fit TRBD1. V lost 7 bases to trimming and J lost 4 bases; unmatched junction nucleotides: 12. CDR3 length: 16 residues. In germline, CDR1 is SEHNR, CDR2 FQNEAQ (reference sequence). For the CDR3, the DNA is TGTGCCAGCATTGGGACAGGGGACCTCCTCTCCTATGGCTACACCTTC. This codes for CASIGTGDLLSYGYTF.

The chain recombines TRBV29-1 with TRBJ1-4, with a possible D match to TRBD1 (5 bases). The germline gives CDR1 SQVTM, CDR2 ANQGSEA. The CDR3 consists of 13 residues. The ends were cut back, 4 bases at V and 1 base at J, with 7 bases in the middle. CDR3 coding DNA: TGCAGCGTTGGAAGGGGAACTAATGAAAAACTGTTTTTT. Translation gives CSVGRGTNEKLFF.

The CDR3 DNA reads TGTGCCAGTAGAGGGACAGGGGAGGACACAGATACGCAGTATTTT. Amino acid sequence: CASRGTGEDTDTQYF. V usage is TRBV19 and J usage is TRBJ2-3; 10 bases fit TRBD1. Trimming cost V 6 bases and J 2 bases; bases outside gene matches: 5. The CDR3 is 15 amino acids. Looked up from germline, CDR1 is LNHDA and CDR2 is SQIVND (reference sequence).

The chain combines TRBV6-1 with TRBJ2-7; D is undetermined. V was cut by 2 bases and J by 5 bases, with 7 bases left in between. The CDR3 has 12 residues. Germline V gene sequence: CDR1 MNHNS, CDR2 SASEGT. In DNA, the CDR3 is TGTGCCAGCAGTGAAATCCGCGACGAGCAGTACTTC. This codes for CASSEIRDEQYF.

The chain combines TRBV27 with TRBJ2-7; D possibly corresponds to TRBD1 (6 bases). Trimming took off 7 bases at V and 5 bases at J, with 18 bases between the two ends. This CDR3 comprises 14 residues. From germline, CDR1 is MNHEY and CDR2 SMNVEV (reference sequence). CDR3 in amino acids: CASTGAGALHEQYF. DNA of the CDR3: TGTGCCAGCACTGGGGCAGGGGCTTTACACGAGCAGTACTTC.

The rearrangement joins TRBV5-4 to TRBJ2-1; TRBD2 aligns across 8 bases. The length of the CDR3 is 15 residues. Germline CDR1 SGHNT, CDR2 YYREEE (reference sequence). V gave up 4 bases and J gave up 9 bases; unmatched junction bases: 12. The CDR3 DNA reads TGTGCCAGCAGCCCAGTGCCGGGACTAGATTCTGAGCAGTTCTTC. This codes for CASSPVPGLDSEQFF.

The chain links TRBV19 to TRBJ1-1; D call uncertain. Trimming shortened V by 3 bases and J by 7 bases, and 12 bases separated the two germline ends. The CDR3 extends over 13 amino acids. Germline assignment: CDR1 LNHDA and CDR2 SQIVND (reference sequence). CDR3 protein: CASSMGGFGEAFF. In DNA form, the CDR3 reads TGTGCCAGTAGTATGGGAGGGTTTGGTGAAGCTTTCTTT. Complete variable domain (other parts from reference TRBV19 and TRBJ1-1): DGGITQSPKYLFRKEGQNVTLSCEQNLNHDAMYWYRQDPGQGLRLIYYSQIVNDFQKGDIAEGYSVSREKKESFPLTVTSAQKNPTAFYLCASSMGGFGEAFFGQGTRLTVV.

The chain carries TRBV29-1 and TRBJ2-7; 7 bases line up with TRBD2. The junction had 5 bases not matched to a gene; V was cut back by 4 bases and J by 2 bases. CDR1 is SQVTM and CDR2 is ANQGSEA in the germline V gene. This CDR3 is built from 13 residues. The CDR3 spells CSVVGGATYEQYF. CDR3 DNA sequence: TGCAGCGTTGTGGGAGGGGCTACCTACGAGCAGTACTTC.

The rearrangement links TRBV27 to TRBJ1-4; a weak D match, TRBD1 (5 bases). This CDR3 contains 14 residues. V dropped 10 bases and J dropped 8 bases, with 20 bases sitting between them. Germline V gene sequence: CDR1 MNHEY, CDR2 SMNVEV (reference sequence). CDR3 protein: CATSRIGAGEKLFF. As DNA, the CDR3 is TGTGCCACCAGCCGAATAGGGGCGGGAGAAAAACTGTTTTTT.

The chain links TRBV2 to TRBJ2-2; no definite D call. The CDR3 has 12 residues. Germline V CDR1 and CDR2: SNHLY, FYNNEI. The germline V and J ends were trimmed by 3 bases and 7 bases, with 6 bases remaining between them. CDR3 in amino acids: CASSDNLGELFF. The DNA for the CDR3 is TGTGCCAGCAGTGATAATCTCGGGGAGCTGTTTTTT.

The J gene is TRBJ1-5, the V gene TRBV15; D remains unclear. The length of the CDR3 is 11 residues. Germline V CDR1 and CDR2: LNHNV, YYDKDF (reference sequence). The V gene lost 4 bases and the J gene lost 9 bases, with 7 bases spanning the gap. CDR3 amino acids: CATSNGAPQHF. CDR3 bases: TGTGCCACCAGCAATGGAGCGCCCCAGCATTTT.

This sequence joins TRBV6-5 and TRBJ1-4, with D possibly matching TRBD1 (5 bases). This CDR3 has 15 residues. Germline lookup yields CDR1 MNHEY and CDR2 SVGAGI. V lost 1 base and J 0 bases, leaving 6 bases between the germline ends. The CDR3 coding sequence is TGTGCCAGCAGTTACTGGGGGGCAACTAATGAAAAACTGTTTTTT. Translation: CASSYWGATNEKLFF.

The rearrangement uses TRBV14 and TRBJ2-5; TRBD2 might be the D (6 bases). The V end was cut by 2 bases, the J end by 1 base, with 11 bases between. Per the germline V gene, CDR1 is SGHDN and CDR2 is FVKESK. CDR3 length: 15 residues. The DNA for the CDR3 is TGTGCCAGCAGCCAATTACTAGCCAGCCAAGAGACCCAGTACTTC. Residues: CASSQLLASQETQYF. Looking up the rest from reference TRBV14 and TRBJ2-5 gives the full variable domain: EAGVTQFPSHSVIEKGQTVTLRCDPISGHDNLYWYRRVMGKEIKFLLHFVKESKQDESGMPNNRFLAERTGGTYSTLKVQPAELEDSGVYFCASSQLLASQETQYFGPGTRLLVL.

The chain employs TRBV19 and TRBJ2-2, with a tentative D call TRBD1 (5 bases). The CDR3 runs to 12 residues. The germline CDR1 and CDR2 sequences are LNHDA and SQIVND (reference sequence). The CDR3, as DNA: TGTGCTACAGGATGGGACACCGGGGAGCTGTTTTTT. It encodes CATGWDTGELFF.

The chain combines TRBV11-2 with TRBJ2-6; TRBD1 matches at 10 bases. The germline gives CDR1 SGHAT, CDR2 FQNNGV. The CDR3 loop spans 17 amino acids. With 3 bases clipped from V and 1 base from J, the junction kept 3 bases outside the gene matches. CDR3: CASSLGTGASGANVLTF. CDR3 in DNA: TGTGCCAGCAGCTTGGGGACAGGGGCTTCTGGGGCCAACGTCCTGACTTTC.

Here the CDR3 DNA reads TGTGCCAGCAGTGACTCGGGACTAGCGGGAGGGAACAATGAGCAGTTCTTC. It translates to CASSDSGLAGGNNEQFF. V and J are TRBV6-4 and TRBJ2-1; 16 bases line up with TRBD2. Germline CDR1 is MRHNA and CDR2 is SNTAGT. The CDR3 extends over 17 amino acids. V gave up 0 bases and J gave up 5 bases; unmatched junction bases: 1.

The rearrangement joins TRBV15 to TRBJ2-3; perhaps TRBD2 as D (5 bases). CDR3 size: 17 residues. Trimming took 3 bases from V and 2 from J, leaving 18 bases between them. Germline CDR1 LNHNV, CDR2 YYDKDF (reference sequence). The CDR3 sequence: CATSSLSGSLVTDTQYF. For the CDR3, the DNA is TGTGCCACCAGCAGTCTTTCGGGGTCTTTGGTCACAGATACGCAGTATTTT.

The chain combines TRBV9 with TRBJ2-7; 10 bases agree with TRBD2. Germline-derived CDR1 and CDR2 are SGDLS and YYNGEE. This CDR3 comprises 14 residues. Germline trimming cut 3 bases from V and 7 bases from J; bases unmatched to any gene: 7. CDR3 in DNA: TGTGCCAGCAGCGCCTCTAGCGGGAGAGAAGAGCAGTACTTC. Translated: CASSASSGREEQYF.

The chain has TRBV15 and TRBJ2-5; 11 nucleotides agree with TRBD1. V trimming: 5 bases; J trimming: 5 bases; junction bases outside the gene matches: 4. The germline CDR1 and CDR2 sequences are LNHNV and YYDKDF (reference sequence). The CDR3 is made up of 14 amino acids. The CDR3 protein is CATSPDRGRETQYF. The CDR3 bases are TGTGCCACCAGCCCGGACAGGGGGCGGGAGACCCAGTACTTC.

This clone has a handful of counts. The genes are TRBV29-1 and TRBJ1-1, with 7 bases matching TRBD1. The CDR3 has 13 amino acids. The trim removed 7 bases at V and 2 bases at J, leaving 7 bases unmatched. CDR1 is SQVTM and CDR2 is ANQGSEA in the germline V gene. Written as DNA, the CDR3 is TGCAGCGCTACTCGGGACAGCAACACTGAAGCTTTCTTT. The encoded protein is CSATRDSNTEAFF. Full variable domain (remainder filled in from reference TRBV29-1 and TRBJ1-1): SAVISQKPSRDICQRGTSLTIQCQVDSQVTMMFWYRQQPGQSLTLIATANQGSEATYESGFVIDKFPISRPNLTFSTLTVSNMSPEDSSIYLCSATRDSNTEAFFGQGTRLTVV.

A single count supports this clone. The J gene is TRBJ1-2, the V gene TRBV4-3; 7 bases fit TRBD1. The CDR3 has 15 residues. Germline values: CDR1 LGHNA, CDR2 YSLEER. V gave up 1 base and J gave up 2 bases; unmatched junction bases: 4. The DNA of the CDR3 is TGCGCCAGCAGCCAAGTACCGACAGGGAACTATGGCTACACCTTC. This encodes CASSQVPTGNYGYTF.

The chain links TRBV27 to TRBJ2-7; tentatively, D is TRBD2 (6 bases). CDR1 and CDR2 from the germline V gene are MNHEY and SMNVEV (reference sequence). There are 17 residues in the CDR3. V was pared by 2 bases and J by 1 base, with 18 bases between. CDR3 region: CASSLRGRLLKSYEQYF. Written as DNA, the CDR3 is TGTGCCAGCAGTTTACGGGGGAGGCTACTTAAATCCTACGAGCAGTACTTC.

This chain uses TRBV27 with TRBJ2-7; TRBD1 matches 9 bases. The CDR3 spans 15 residues. The junction had 8 bases not matched to a gene; V was cut back by 5 bases and J by 3 bases. Germline V gives CDR1 MNHEY, CDR2 SMNVEV (reference sequence). For the CDR3, the DNA is TGTGCCAGCAGTGTCGACGGGACAGGGTTCTACGAGCAGTACTTC. Amino acids: CASSVDGTGFYEQYF.